Presented here are 2 T cell receptor beta chains from one specimen sequenced in a study of response to subunit inactivated influenza vaccine (dated by TCRdb to the late 2010s). Libraries were built with RT-PCR. Sequencing instrument: Illumina HiSeq 2500. The raw public data were reprocessed by TCRdb itself: fastp quality trimming at Q25, MiXCR clonotype calling, in-frame beta chains only. Rows are combined by CDR3 protein, so each entry shows the most common genes and DNA. The sample data list around 850,000 distinct CDR3 sequences, and less than 20% of these were observed just once. In total, the top ten clones hold roughly 11% of the sample. The sequenced sample was PBMCs from blood, obtained more than 4 days after vaccination. These receptors were obtained from a man aged 50 to 59 who received an inactivated influenza vaccine. Donor details come from another sample of the same person, matched by shared clones.

The sample holds a few counts of this clonotype. The chain employs TRBV4-2 and TRBJ1-4, with unresolved D. Trimming left V 1 base short and J 8 bases short, with 20 bases between. The CDR3 is 17 amino acids. Germline CDR1 is LGHNA and CDR2 is YNFKEQ. The CDR3 DNA is TGTGCCAGCAGCCAAGCGGGGTCCCGTACCGTCGGGGAAAAACTGTTTTTT. Protein sequence: CASSQAGSRTVGEKLFF.

The V and J genes are TRBV20-1 and TRBJ2-3; D uncertain. Trimming removed 5 bases from V and 5 bases from J, with 8 bases in between. The CDR3 is 11 amino acids. The germline CDR1 and CDR2 sequences are DFQATT and SNEGSKA (reference sequence). The chain's CDR3 is CSAHRGDTQYF. In DNA form, the CDR3 reads TGCAGTGCTCATAGAGGAGATACGCAGTATTTT.